The 30 T cell receptor beta chains below were found in one sample sequenced in a study of molecular identifiers for immune sequencing clone quantification. TCRdb used MiXCR to reprocess the PCR reads, holding one entry per CDR3 protein. The sample holds approximately 500,000 distinct CDR3 sequences, around a fifth seen once. Sample: naive CD8+ T cells from blood, with Jurkat cell RNA spiked in. As for subset: FACS-sorted CD8+CD4-CCR7+CD45RA+ naive T cells. The receptors were sampled from a human donor in good health. Some libraries in this study had Jurkat cell RNA spiked in.

This clonotype came up many times. The rearrangement links TRBV2 to TRBJ1-5, with D unclear. Trimming cost V 6 bases and J 4 bases, with 16 bases left between them. The CDR3 spans 15 residues. Germline CDR1 reads SNHLY; CDR2 reads FYNNEI. The CDR3 bases are TGTGCCAGCAGGTTCAACGCAGACTTTAATCAGCCCCAGCATTTT. This codes for CASRFNADFNQPQHF.

This clonotype was observed a handful of times. This may arise from a read error, as a much more abundant clone is one base away. The genes are TRBV4-1 and TRBJ1-2; 7 nucleotides agree with TRBD1. The CDR3 covers 16 residues. Germline CDR1 is MGHRA and CDR2 is YSYEKL. The trim removed 0 bases at V and 3 bases at J, leaving 7 bases unmatched. The CDR3 is CASSQELTGWDYGYTF. The DNA for the CDR3 is TGCGCCAGCAGCCAAGAGTTGACAGGGTGGGACTATGGCTACACCTTC.

Concerning this clonotype: It may be a read error: a sequence one base away is much more abundant. The rearrangement links TRBV7-9 to TRBJ2-2; possible D gene TRBD2, 5 bases. Trimming removed 5 bases from V and 3 bases from J, with 13 bases in between. The CDR3 consists of 15 residues. Germline loops: CDR1 SEHNR, CDR2 FQNEAQ (reference sequence). This CDR3 is CASSTSGGDTGELFF. In DNA, the CDR3 is TGTGCCAGCAGCACAAGCGGAGGAGACACCGGGGAGCTGTTTTTT.

The J gene is TRBJ2-7, the V gene TRBV6-2 or TRBV6-3; 7 bases map to TRBD2. V trimming: 2 bases; J trimming: 3 bases; junction bases outside the gene matches: 7. The germline CDR1 and CDR2 sequences are MNHEY and SVGEGT. The CDR3 contains 15 residues. In nucleotides, the CDR3 is TGTGCCAGCAGTTACCTGGGAGGGCCTCTCTACGAGCAGTACTTC. Encoded protein: CASSYLGGPLYEQYF.

This clonotype occurred a few times. The chain is built from TRBV5-8 and TRBJ2-3, with 7 nucleotides matching TRBD1. Looked up from germline, CDR1 is SGHTS and CDR2 is YDEGEE. The junction had 10 bases not matched to a gene; V was cut back by 3 bases and J by 6 bases. CDR3 size: 15 residues. This chain's CDR3 is CASSSGTVHVDTQYF. Here the CDR3 DNA reads TGTGCCAGCAGCTCCGGGACAGTTCACGTCGATACGCAGTATTTT.

The chain carries TRBV7-9 and TRBJ2-1; 8 nucleotides match TRBD1. CDR3 size: 15 residues. Germline V gives CDR1 SEHNR, CDR2 FQNEAQ (reference sequence). The V gene end was trimmed by 2 bases and the J gene end by 5 bases; junction bases not matched to a gene: 5. The CDR3 region has the DNA TGTGCCAGCAGCTTAACACTGACAGGGGACAATGAGCAGTTCTTC. This encodes CASSLTLTGDNEQFF.

Concerning this clonotype itself: The germline gene is not matched at one end of the junction; a read error may be the cause. The gene calls are TRBV12-3 or TRBV12-4 and TRBJ2-2; perhaps TRBD1 as D (6 bases). The CDR3 has 13 residues. The CDR3 is CASNQGNAGELFF. CDR3 DNA sequence: TGTGCCAGCAACCAGGGGAACGCCGGGGAGCTGTTTTTT.

Note on this clonotype: The junction departs from germline at one end; a sequencing error may be responsible. The V call is TRBV2, the J call TRBJ1-1, with a tentative D call TRBD1 (5 bases). The CDR3 length is 10 residues. Germline V CDR1 and CDR2: SNHLY, FYNNEI. The CDR3 reads CASRGGEAFF. The CDR3, as DNA: TGTGCCAGCAGGGGGGGGGAAGCCTTCTTT.

Only a few counts were recorded for this clonotype. At one end, the junction sequence differs from germline, possibly due to a read error. The chain links TRBV5-3 to TRBJ1-1, with TRBD1 matching over 7 bases. TRBV5-3 is treated as an ORF (open reading frame) with a function not yet certain. This CDR3 is 17 amino acids long. The CDR3 bases are TGTGCCAGCAGCTCAGGGGGATTGTATCCCGAGGGCACTGAAGCTTTCTTT. It translates to CASSSGGLYPEGTEAFF.

On this clonotype: Here the CDR3 omits its conserved ending phenylalanine or tryptophan, so a read error is the likely source. The chain combines TRBV5-6 with TRBJ2-2; D is unclear. Looked up from germline, CDR1 is SGHDT and CDR2 is YYEEEE. Trimming stripped 5 bases from V and 2 bases from J, with 4 bases between. The CDR3 runs 12 residues. CDR3 loop: CASSLNTGELFY. CDR3 DNA sequence: TGTGCCAGCAGTCTTAACACCGGGGAGCTGTTTTAT.

V usage is TRBV19 and J usage is TRBJ1-2, with 9 positions matching TRBD1. The CDR3 runs to 17 residues. Germline V gives CDR1 LNHDA, CDR2 SQIVND (reference sequence). Losses at the gene ends were 5 bases for V and 0 bases for J; bases not matched to a gene: 10. For the CDR3, the DNA is TGTGCCAGTAGTCCGGACAGGGGTTTAACACCTAACTATGGCTACACCTTC. This sequence encodes CASSPDRGLTPNYGYTF.

The table lists this clonotype with many counts. This rearrangement joins TRBV7-9 to TRBJ2-7; 8 bases map to TRBD2. CDR1 SEHNR and CDR2 FQNEAQ come from the germline V gene (reference sequence). The length of the CDR3 is 15 residues. V shed 4 bases, J shed 4 bases, and the junction held 9 bases outside the gene matches. CDR3 residues: CASSSGDERGYEQYF. The DNA for the CDR3 is TGTGCCAGCAGCTCCGGAGACGAGCGGGGGTACGAGCAGTACTTC. The full variable domain, its missing parts supplied by reference TRBV7-9 and TRBJ2-7, is DTGVSQNPRHKITKRGQNVTFRCDPISEHNRLYWYRQTLGQGPEFLTYFQNEAQLEKSRLLSDRFSAERPKGSFSTLEIQRTEQGDSAMYLCASSSGDERGYEQYFGPGTRLTVT.

About this clonotype itself: A read error is likely, as this CDR3 ends without the conserved phenylalanine or tryptophan. The CDR3: CASSNGRFNEQFL. The CDR3, as DNA: TGTGCCAGCAGTAACGGGAGATTCAATGAGCAGTTCCTC. This chain joins TRBV7-6 and TRBJ2-1, with D possibly being TRBD2 (6 bases). Germline assignment: CDR1 SGHVS and CDR2 FNYEAQ. V lost 6 bases and J 6 bases, leaving 12 bases between the germline ends. The CDR3 has 13 amino acids.

Remarks on this clonotype: A much larger clonotype is one base distant, so this may be a read error. V gene TRBV6-5 combines with J gene TRBJ2-4; weak D call: TRBD1 (7 bases). CDR3 length equals 15 residues. From germline, CDR1 is MNHEY and CDR2 SVGAGI. The CDR3 sequence: CASRSRGASKNIQHF. CDR3 nucleotide sequence: TGTGCCAGCAGATCCAGGGGGGCATCCAAAAACATTCAGCACTTC.

The chain's CDR3 is CASSFSLRYTEAFF. CDR3 DNA sequence: TGTGCCAGCAGTTTTTCCCTTAGATACACTGAAGCTTTCTTT. The gene calls are TRBV28 and TRBJ1-1; no firm D call. V lost 3 bases and J 3 bases, leaving 11 bases between the germline ends. CDR1 is MDHEN, CDR2 SYDVKM, per germline. The CDR3 consists of 14 residues.

This clonotype was observed at least ten times. The genes are TRBV4-1 and TRBJ1-1; tentative D call: TRBD1 (6 bases). Germline assignment: CDR1 MGHRA and CDR2 YSYEKL. Trimming took 3 bases from V and 7 from J, leaving 15 bases between them. The CDR3 has 14 residues. The CDR3 spells CASSHVGGRVEAFF. The CDR3 DNA reads TGCGCCAGCAGCCATGTGGGGGGGCGGGTTGAAGCTTTCTTT.

This clonotype showed up many times. The chain combines TRBV4-3 with TRBJ1-1; possible D gene TRBD1, 6 bases. V lost 5 bases and J 0 bases, leaving 13 bases between the germline ends. Per germline, CDR1 LGHNA and CDR2 YSLEER. The CDR3 extends over 15 amino acids. As DNA, the CDR3 is TGCGCCAGCAGCTCACAAACAGGGTTGAACACTGAAGCTTTCTTT. This encodes CASSSQTGLNTEAFF.

The chain is built from TRBV19 and TRBJ1-5; no clear D. Trimming pared 2 bases from V and 0 bases from J, leaving 8 bases between. Germline V gene lookup returns CDR1 LNHDA and CDR2 SQIVND (reference sequence). The CDR3 runs 15 residues. CDR3 protein: CASSIRRYSNQPQHF. DNA of the CDR3: TGTGCCAGTAGTATACGGCGTTATAGCAATCAGCCCCAGCATTTT. The full variable domain, completed using reference TRBV19 and TRBJ1-5, is DGGITQSPKYLFRKEGQNVTLSCEQNLNHDAMYWYRQDPGQGLRLIYYSQIVNDFQKGDIAEGYSVSREKKESFPLTVTSAQKNPTAFYLCASSIRRYSNQPQHFGDGTRLSIL.

Details on this clonotype: A much larger clone differs from this one at a single base, so this may be a read error. The genes are TRBV28 and TRBJ2-7; D possibly uses TRBD1 or TRBD2 (5 bases each). This CDR3 is 14 amino acids long. The germline V and J ends were trimmed by 5 bases and 3 bases, with 14 bases remaining between them. Per the germline V gene, CDR1 is MDHEN and CDR2 is SYDVKM. The CDR3 bases are TGTGCCAGCAGTCACCGGGGCGAGGACTACGAGCAGTACTTC. Residues: CASSHRGEDYEQYF.

This clonotype was seen a few times. The chain recombines TRBV29-1 with TRBJ2-7; no clear D gene. This CDR3 spans 11 amino acids. V lost 2 bases to trimming and J lost 2 bases, with 4 bases between them. The germline V gene encodes CDR1 SQVTM and CDR2 ANQGSEA. Here the CDR3 DNA reads TGCAGCGTTGAAATGGCCTACGAGCAGTACTTC. Protein product: CSVEMAYEQYF.

This clonotype was counted between two and nine times. The CDR3 reads CASSHLLGTGELFF. In DNA form, the CDR3 reads TGTGCCAGCAGCCATCTCCTAGGCACCGGGGAGCTGTTTTTT. The V and J genes are TRBV7-3 and TRBJ2-2; unclear D gene. V was cut by 5 bases and J by 4 bases, with 11 bases left in between. The CDR3 loop spans 14 amino acids. The germline CDR1 and CDR2 sequences are SGHTA and FQGTGA.

This clonotype was seen only a few times. In DNA, the CDR3 is TGTGCCAGCAGTTTACCTGGCTACCTTGGCGAGCAGTACTTC. It specifies CASSLPGYLGEQYF. This chain links TRBV28 with TRBJ2-7; D is unresolved. The CDR3 totals 14 residues. CDR1 and CDR2 (germline): MDHEN, SYDVKM. V was pared by 2 bases and J by 6 bases, with 14 bases between.

This clonotype occurred a few times. The rearrangement joins TRBV13 to TRBJ2-7; D assignment may be TRBD1 or TRBD2 (5 bases each). This CDR3 is 17 amino acids long. Trimming cost V 5 bases and J 0 bases, with 20 bases left between them. Germline V gene data show CDR1 as PRHDT and CDR2 as FYEKMQ (reference sequence). CDR3 sequence reads: CASSAFSGTESSYEQYF. The CDR3 DNA reads as TGTGCCAGCAGCGCATTTTCCGGGACGGAAAGCTCCTACGAGCAGTACTTC.

Comment on this clonotype: One end of the junction does not line up with germline, which may come from a read error. The rearrangement uses TRBV7-9 and TRBJ2-7, with D hard to call. This CDR3 spans 11 amino acids. Germline lookup yields CDR1 SEHNR and CDR2 FQNEAQ (reference sequence). CDR3 in amino acids: CASSSNYELYF. CDR3 DNA sequence: TGTGCCAGCAGCTCGAACTACGAGCTGTACTTC.

This clonotype has more than one count but fewer than ten. It may be a read error: a sequence one base away is much more abundant. The chain recombines TRBV28 with TRBJ2-1; TRBD2 matches 10 bases. The V and J ends lost 8 bases and 5 bases, in that order; junction bases with no gene match: 18. The CDR3 has 18 residues. CDR1 and CDR2 from the germline V gene are MDHEN and SYDVKM. CDR3 sequence: CASLPNTGTSAINNEQFF. Here the CDR3 DNA reads TGTGCCAGCCTACCCAACACCGGGACTAGCGCCATTAACAATGAGCAGTTCTTC.

This clonotype was detected ten times or more. The rearrangement joins TRBV27 to TRBJ2-3; 8 bases match TRBD1. Germline V gene sequence: CDR1 MNHEY, CDR2 SMNVEV (reference sequence). V was clipped by 6 bases and J by 1 base; unmatched bases: 6. The CDR3 length is 15 residues. CDR3 in amino acids: CASRPMTGGTDTQYF. The CDR3, as DNA: TGTGCCAGCAGACCGATGACAGGGGGCACAGATACGCAGTATTTT.

This clonotype was observed at least ten times. The rearrangement links TRBV4-3 to TRBJ2-7; 10 nucleotides match TRBD2. V shed 4 bases, J shed 4 bases, and the junction held 7 bases outside the gene matches. The V gene's germline CDR1 is LGHNA and CDR2 YSLEER. The CDR3 spans 15 residues. DNA for the CDR3: TGCGCCAGCAGCCCCGGGACTAGCGCTTTGTACGAGCAGTACTTC. It codes for CASSPGTSALYEQYF.

The genes are TRBV5-8 and TRBJ1-1, with a possible D match to TRBD1 (6 bases). V was pared by 1 base and J by 4 bases, with 11 bases between. The CDR3 spans 14 residues. Germline assignment: CDR1 SGHTS and CDR2 YDEGEE. This chain's CDR3 is CASSLYGTSTEAFF. The CDR3 coding sequence is TGTGCCAGCAGCTTGTACGGGACAAGCACTGAAGCTTTCTTT.

This clonotype was found a few times. CDR3 region: CASSRTGTGFYEQYF. The CDR3 DNA reads as TGTGCCAGCAGCCGAACCGGGACAGGTTTCTACGAGCAGTACTTC. The chain is built from TRBV9 and TRBJ2-7, with TRBD1 matching 8 bases. V was pared by 4 bases and J by 3 bases, with 9 bases of the junction left unmatched. This CDR3 comprises 15 residues. Germline V gene lookup returns CDR1 SGDLS and CDR2 YYNGEE.

This sequence joins TRBV27 and TRBJ2-3; D is unclear. The germline V gene encodes CDR1 MNHEY and CDR2 SMNVEV (reference sequence). Between the trimmed V and J ends, which lost 4 bases and 2 bases, there was a span of 10 bases. The CDR3 is 14 residues long. Written as DNA, the CDR3 is TGTGCCAGCAGTTCCACGGGCAACACAGATACGCAGTATTTT. This gives the protein CASSSTGNTDTQYF.